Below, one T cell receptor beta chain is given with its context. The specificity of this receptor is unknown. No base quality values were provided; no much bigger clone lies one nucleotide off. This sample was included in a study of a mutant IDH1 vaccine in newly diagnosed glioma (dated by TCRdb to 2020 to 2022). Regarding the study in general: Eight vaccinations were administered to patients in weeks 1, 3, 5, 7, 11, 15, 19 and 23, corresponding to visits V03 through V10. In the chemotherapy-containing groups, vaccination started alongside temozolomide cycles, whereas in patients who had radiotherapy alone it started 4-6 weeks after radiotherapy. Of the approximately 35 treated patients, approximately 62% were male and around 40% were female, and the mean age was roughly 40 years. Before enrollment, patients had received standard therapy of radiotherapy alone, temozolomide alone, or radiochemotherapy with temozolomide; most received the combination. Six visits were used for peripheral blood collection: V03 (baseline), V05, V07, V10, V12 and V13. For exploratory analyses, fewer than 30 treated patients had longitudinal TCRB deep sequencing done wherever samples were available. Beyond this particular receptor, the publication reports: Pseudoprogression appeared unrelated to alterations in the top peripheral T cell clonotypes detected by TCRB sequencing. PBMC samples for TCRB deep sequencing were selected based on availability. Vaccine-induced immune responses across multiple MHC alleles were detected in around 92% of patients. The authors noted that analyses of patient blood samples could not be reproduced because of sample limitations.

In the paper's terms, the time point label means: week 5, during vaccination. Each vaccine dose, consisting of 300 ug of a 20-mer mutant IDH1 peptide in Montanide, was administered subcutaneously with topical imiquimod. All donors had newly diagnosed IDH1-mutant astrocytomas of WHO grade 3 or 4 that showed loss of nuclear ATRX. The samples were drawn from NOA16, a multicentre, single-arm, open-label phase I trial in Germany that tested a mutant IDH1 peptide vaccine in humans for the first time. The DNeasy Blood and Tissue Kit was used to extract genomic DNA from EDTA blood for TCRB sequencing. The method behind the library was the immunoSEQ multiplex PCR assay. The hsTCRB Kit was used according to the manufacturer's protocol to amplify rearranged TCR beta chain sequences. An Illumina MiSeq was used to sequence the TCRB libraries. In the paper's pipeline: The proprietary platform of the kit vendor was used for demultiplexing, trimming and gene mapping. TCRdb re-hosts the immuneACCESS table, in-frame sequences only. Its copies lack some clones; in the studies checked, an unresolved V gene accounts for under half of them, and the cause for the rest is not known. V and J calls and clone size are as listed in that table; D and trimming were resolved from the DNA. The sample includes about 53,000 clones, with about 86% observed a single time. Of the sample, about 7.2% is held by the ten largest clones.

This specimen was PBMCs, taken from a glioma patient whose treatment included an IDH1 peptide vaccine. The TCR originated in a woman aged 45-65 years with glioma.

The CDR3 has the sequence CASSDLAGGQETQYF. The nucleotide sequence is given as TGTGCCAGCAGTGACTTAGCGGGGGGGCAAGAGACCCAGTACTTC. The chain was built from TRBV6-1 and TRBJ2-5; TRBD2 agrees with 11 junctional bases. For this chain, trimming is 3 bases at the V end and 2 bases at the J end, and the number of junction bases without a gene match is 2. The cysteine opens and the phenylalanine closes a CDR3 of 15 amino acids. Here the CDR3 DNA is all that survives: 45 bases in frame from base 1. CDR1 is given as MNHNS and CDR2 as SASEGT, both from the germline V gene.